This T cell receptor beta chain originates from a study of graft-versus-host responses after intestinal transplantation. Study-wide context: The transplants performed in recipients were multivisceral, liver-intestinal, or isolated intestinal.

Clones were read by immunoSEQ multiplex PCR, and TCRdb kept only the in-frame ones, dropping some. This table has roughly 27,000 clones, around 78% appearing once. This CDR3 is built from 16 residues. In germline, CDR1 is ENHRY, CDR2 SYGVKD. V was shortened by 2 bases and J by 0 bases, with 13 bases between the two germline ends. V gene TRBV10-3 combines with J gene TRBJ1-1; weak D call: TRBD1 (6 bases). The receptor was derived from a human patient who received an intestinal transplant, so some T cells may come from the graft donor. The sequencing here drew on PBMCs, taken about 28 days after intestinal transplant. The CDR3 DNA reads as TGTGCCATCAGTGAGGACACCGGGGGCATGAACACTGAAGCTTTCTTT. Protein product: CAISEDTGGMNTEAFF.